The 17 T cell receptor beta chains given below trace back to one sample, sequenced in a study of T cell responses to AZD1222 COVID-19 vaccine. Some clones are missing from TCRdb's copy, which holds only in-frame ones; the method was immunoSEQ multiplex PCR. The table lists 59,000 or so clones, roughly 80% of them singletons, with approximately 10% in the top ten. The source was peripheral blood, collected on day 0 of AZD1222 vaccination. The receptors derive from an adult in good health.

V gene TRBV6-5 combines with J gene TRBJ2-1, with TRBD2 matching 10 bases. The CDR3 spans 15 residues. Germline CDR1 MNHEY, CDR2 SVGAGI. The J segment lost 9 bases and the V segment lost 0 bases, leaving 5 bases of the junction unmatched. The CDR3 loop is CASSYSGAGGSEQFF. CDR3 nucleotide sequence: TGTGCCAGCAGTTACTCTGGAGCGGGGGGGAGTGAGCAGTTCTTC.

The V gene is TRBV7-9, the J gene TRBJ1-6; D remains ambiguous. The germline gives CDR1 SEHNR, CDR2 FQNEAQ (reference sequence). The CDR3 is 12 residues long. V dropped 5 bases and J dropped 6 bases, with 5 bases sitting between them. The CDR3 nucleotides read TGTGCCAGCAGCATCCCTAATTCACCCCTCCACTTT. It is translated as CASSIPNSPLHF.

This clone was detected a few times. The rearrangement links TRBV6-2 or TRBV6-3 to TRBJ1-2; D gene unclear. The CDR3 consists of 15 residues. CDR1 and CDR2 from the germline V gene are MNHEY and SVGEGT. V gave up 0 bases and J gave up 4 bases, with 12 bases separating them. The CDR3 is CASSYSGSAGYGYTF. In DNA form, the CDR3 reads TGTGCCAGCAGTTACTCAGGGTCGGCAGGCTATGGCTACACCTTC.

The rearrangement links TRBV7-2 to TRBJ2-2, with unresolved D. This CDR3 has 15 amino acids. Germline assignment: CDR1 SGHTA and CDR2 FQGNSA. V lost 2 bases and J lost 4, with 11 bases in between. In DNA form, the CDR3 reads TGTGCCAGCAGCTTACGTCCAGCGACCACCGGGGAGCTGTTTTTT. Protein: CASSLRPATTGELFF.

The chain couples TRBV5-4 to TRBJ2-7, with TRBD1 as a possible D gene (6 bases). V lost 3 bases to trimming and J lost 5 bases, with 18 bases between them. The germline V gene has CDR1 SGHNT and CDR2 YYREEE (reference sequence). This CDR3 is built from 15 residues. DNA of the CDR3: TGTGCCAGCAGCTCTCCACAGGGAAGGGCGAACGAGCAGTACTTC. Protein sequence: CASSSPQGRANEQYF.

The chain couples TRBV3-1 (or the pseudogene TRBV3-2) to TRBJ1-3; D is unresolved. Germline CDR1 is LGHDT and CDR2 is YNNKEL (reference sequence). The length of the CDR3 is 16 residues. V shed 2 bases and J shed 1 base, with 12 bases lying between them. The CDR3 loop reads CASSQLGGSSGNTIYF. DNA of the CDR3: TGTGCCAGCAGCCAACTCGGAGGCTCGTCTGGAAACACCATATATTTT.

This chain connects TRBV6-1 to TRBJ2-5; no reliable D call. The V gene lost 6 bases and the J gene lost 4 bases, with 21 bases spanning the gap. The V gene's germline CDR1 is MNHNS and CDR2 SASEGT. This CDR3 region has 16 residues. CDR3 sequence reads: CASRENRAYLGETQYF. CDR3 sequence (DNA): TGTGCCAGCAGGGAAAACCGGGCCTACTTAGGAGAGACCCAGTACTTC.

The V and J genes are TRBV27 and TRBJ1-1; TRBD1 matches at 9 bases. The germline CDR1 and CDR2 sequences are MNHEY and SMNVEV (reference sequence). CDR3 length: 14 residues. Unmatched junction bases numbered 4, after V lost 6 bases and J lost 2 bases. In nucleotides, the CDR3 is TGTGCCAGCAGGAACAGGGGGCTAAACACTGAAGCTTTCTTT. Amino acid sequence: CASRNRGLNTEAFF.

The V gene is TRBV15, the J gene TRBJ1-1, with D perhaps TRBD1 (5 bases). Trimming shortened V by 8 bases and J by 2 bases, and 12 bases separated the two germline ends. Germline values: CDR1 LNHNV, CDR2 YYDKDF (reference sequence). This CDR3 spans 13 amino acids. DNA for the CDR3: TGTGCCACCGCCCAGGGCCCTAACACTGAAGCTTTCTTT. Its translation is CATAQGPNTEAFF.

V and J are TRBV5-1 and TRBJ2-1, with D perhaps TRBD2 (5 bases). This CDR3 is built from 12 residues. The V gene's germline CDR1 is SGHRS and CDR2 YFSETQ. V shed 5 bases and J shed 5 bases, with 8 bases lying between them. The chain's CDR3 is CASRTGNNEQFF. The CDR3 DNA sequence: TGCGCCAGCAGGACGGGGAACAATGAGCAGTTCTTC.

This clone was detected a few times. This chain links TRBV15 with TRBJ1-1; tentatively, D is TRBD1 (5 bases). Germline CDR1 reads LNHNV; CDR2 reads YYDKDF (reference sequence). The CDR3 runs to 14 residues. The ends were cut back, 5 bases at V and 5 bases at J, with 15 bases in the middle. The CDR3 DNA follows: TGTGCCACCAGCCCCATGGATGGGGGAACTGAAGCTTTCTTT. This codes for CATSPMDGGTEAFF.

This chain's CDR3 is CASSLSRGGTEAFF. The CDR3 region has the DNA TGTGCCAGCAGCTTAAGCCGGGGGGGTACTGAAGCTTTCTTT. J is TRBJ1-1 and V is TRBV7-3; D might be TRBD1 (5 bases). The V end lost 1 base, the J end lost 5 bases, and 11 bases lay between the germline ends. The CDR3 loop spans 14 amino acids. Per the germline V gene, CDR1 is SGHTA and CDR2 is FQGTGA. The full variable domain, in which reference TRBV7-3 and TRBJ1-1 provide the parts outside the CDR3, is GAGVSQTPSNKVTEKGKYVELRCDPISGHTALYWYRQSLGQGPEFLIYFQGTGAADDSGLPNDRFFAVRPEGSVSTLKIQRTERGDSAVYLCASSLSRGGTEAFFGQGTRLTVV.

V and J are TRBV9 and TRBJ2-1; D remains ambiguous. The V end lost 0 bases, the J end lost 0 bases, and 7 bases lay between the germline ends. The CDR3 is made up of 15 amino acids. CDR1 is SGDLS and CDR2 is YYNGEE in the germline V gene. CDR3 sequence: CASSVVESSYNEQFF. CDR3 nucleotide sequence: TGTGCCAGCAGCGTAGTGGAGAGCTCCTACAATGAGCAGTTCTTC.

The chain uses TRBV29-1 and TRBJ2-1, with 7 nucleotides matching TRBD1. Germline V CDR1 and CDR2: SQVTM, ANQGSEA. The CDR3 sequence is 12 residues long. The V gene end was trimmed by 0 bases and the J gene end by 13 bases; junction bases not matched to a gene: 6. The chain's CDR3 is CSVEEARGFQFF. The CDR3 DNA is TGCAGCGTTGAAGAGGCCAGGGGGTTTCAGTTCTTC.

This clone was observed a handful of times. The chain has TRBV24-1 and TRBJ2-5; 7 positions agree with TRBD1. The CDR3 is made up of 14 amino acids. CDR1 is KGHDR and CDR2 is SFDVKD in the germline V gene. V lost 5 bases to trimming and J lost 4 bases; unmatched junction nucleotides: 6. The CDR3 bases are TGTGCCACCAGTGGTAGGGGGACAGTAGAGACCCAGTACTTC. It translates to CATSGRGTVETQYF.

V and J are TRBV28 and TRBJ2-1; D gene ambiguous. The CDR3 extends over 14 amino acids. Deletions cut 5 bases from V and 3 bases from J, with 11 bases between. Germline CDR1 is MDHEN and CDR2 is SYDVKM. CDR3 sequence: CASSQESSYNEQFF. CDR3 in DNA: TGTGCCAGCAGTCAAGAATCTAGCTACAATGAGCAGTTCTTC.

V and J are TRBV12-1 and TRBJ2-2; the table names TRBD2, a call not compared with the DNA. TRBV12-1 is a listed pseudogene. This CDR3 spans 15 amino acids. In nucleotides, the CDR3 is TGTGCCAGCAGCTCCAGCGGGAGTAGGACCGGGGAGCTGTTTTTT. Encoded protein: CASSSSGSRTGELFF.